This T cell receptor (beta chain) was recovered during a study of T cell repertoires in cytomegalovirus infection. As for the study in general: Epitope selection comprised recently identified HLA-C-restricted CMV epitopes and well-studied HLA-B-restricted CMV epitopes. CMV infection and matching HLA type were both indicated by public TCR beta signatures.

TCRdb re-called the reads through MiXCR, storing one row per CDR3 protein. The table has 640,000 or so distinct CDR3 sequences, around a third seen once. Study-wide points: HLA-C-restricted CMV clonotypes gave the most frequent clonotype in two of eight donors. CMV carriers with the relevant HLA were identified by cumulative public TCR beta family frequency.

This clonotype showed up many times. Its matching antigen is unknown. The germline V gene has CDR1 SGHTA and CDR2 FQGNSA. CDR3 size: 14 residues. Trimming cost V 2 bases and J 5 bases, with 12 bases left between them. Sequenced here: cultured PBMCs, sampled from culture after CMV antigen stimulation. The gene calls are TRBV7-2 and TRBJ2-5, with unresolved D. The clonotype originates from a human donor in good health (CMV status not recorded). Some clones in this sample may be carry-over from other donors' samples. CDR3 sequence (DNA): TGTGCCAGCAGCTTAAAGGTTATGGAGGAGACCCAGTACTTC. This translates into CASSLKVMEETQYF. The full variable domain, completed using reference TRBV7-2 and TRBJ2-5, is GAGVSQSPSNKVTEKGKDVELRCDPISGHTALYWYRQSLGQGLEFLIYFQGNSAPDKSGLPSDRFSAERTGGSVSTLTIQRTQQEDSAVYLCASSLKVMEETQYFGPGTRLLVL.